Detailed here is one T cell receptor (beta chain). The sample belongs to a study of shared clonotypes between healthy human individuals. Study details: There were three CD4 naive, three CD4 memory, two CD8 naive and one CD8 memory plates per donor.

The data were produced by immunoSEQ multiplex PCR, yet TCRdb's version contains in-frame clones alone and is incomplete. The sample consists of 1.4 million to 1.5 million clones, roughly 95% of them appearing once. With 5 bases removed from V and 5 bases from J, the gap between germline ends came to 16 bases. The germline gives CDR1 SNHLY, CDR2 FYNNEI. The CDR3 has 14 residues. The rearrangement uses TRBV2 and TRBJ2-7; D unclear. The material sequenced was naive CD4+ T cells sorted from blood. The subset denotes: CD45RA+ positively selected. The sequence derives from a man aged 25-45 years in good health. The CDR3 sequence is CASSNDGSRHEQYF. The CDR3 region has the DNA TGTGCCAGCAGTAACGATGGTTCGAGACACGAGCAGTACTTC. Full variable domain (remainder filled in from reference TRBV2 and TRBJ2-7): EPEVTQTPSHQVTQMGQEVILRCVPISNHLYFYWYRQILGQKVEFLVSFYNNEISEKSEIFDDQFSVERPDGSNFTLKIRSTKLEDSAMYFCASSNDGSRHEQYFGPGTRLTVT.